Shown below are 10 T cell receptor beta chains from a single sample sequenced in a study of T cells after yellow fever vaccination. TCRdb processed the 5' RACE reads anew with MiXCR; each CDR3 protein has one entry. The sample holds a few hundred thousand distinct CDR3 sequences; 15% to 20% are singletons and the top ten take 13% to 15%. The input for sequencing was PBMCs, taken 15 days after the yellow fever booster vaccination. The receptors were sampled from a young man who received the YFV17D yellow fever vaccine.

There are many counts of this clonotype. The V call is TRBV20-1, the J call TRBJ2-7; TRBD2 aligns across 11 bases. The CDR3 length is 13 residues. Trimming took 7 bases from V and 5 from J; bases not matched to a gene: 7. Germline CDR1 and CDR2: DFQATT and SNEGSKA (reference sequence). The CDR3 here is CSGHSGRGNEQYF. The CDR3 DNA reads TGCAGTGGGCATAGCGGGAGGGGCAACGAGCAGTACTTC.

This clonotype was counted a few times. V is TRBV29-1 and J is TRBJ2-1; TRBD2 matches 7 bases. Germline CDR1 SQVTM, CDR2 ANQGSEA. This CDR3 has 17 residues. V shed 1 base and J 0 bases; nucleotides not matched to a gene: 9. The chain's CDR3 is CSVEGAPGGSSYNEQFF. CDR3 DNA sequence: TGCAGCGTTGAAGGTGCCCCCGGGGGGAGCTCCTACAATGAGCAGTTCTTC.

This clonotype was detected a few times. The chain couples TRBV5-5 to TRBJ2-7; possible D gene TRBD1, 5 bases. There are 14 residues in the CDR3. Germline lookup yields CDR1 SGHKS and CDR2 YYEKEE (reference sequence). The ends were cut back, 4 bases at V and 2 bases at J, with 13 bases in the middle. The DNA for the CDR3 is TGTGCCAGCAGCAAGACAGATTCCCCCTACGAGCAGTACTTC. The encoded protein is CASSKTDSPYEQYF.

The rearrangement joins TRBV30 to TRBJ1-6, with TRBD1 matching 9 bases. V shed 3 bases and J 7 bases; nucleotides not matched to a gene: 7. CDR3 length: 15 residues. From germline, CDR1 is GTSNPN and CDR2 SVGIG (reference sequence). The CDR3 DNA reads TGTGCCTGGAGCCCAGGGGACAGGGAGAATTCACCCCTCCACTTT. Protein: CAWSPGDRENSPLHF.

This sequence joins TRBV19 and TRBJ2-4, with 7 bases identical to TRBD2. The CDR3 has 14 residues. The junction had 9 bases not matched to a gene; V was cut back by 11 bases and J by 2 bases. CDR1 LNHDA and CDR2 SQIVND come from the germline V gene (reference sequence). DNA for the CDR3: TGTGCCGCGGGGGTGGCAGGCACCAAAAACATTCAGTACTTC. Its translation: CAAGVAGTKNIQYF.

This clonotype was counted between two and nine times. The J gene is TRBJ2-4, the V gene TRBV20-1; TRBD2 matches 7 bases. The CDR3 is 16 residues long. CDR1 and CDR2 from the germline V gene are DFQATT and SNEGSKA (reference sequence). J lost 3 bases, V lost 0 bases, and 8 bases had no gene match. The chain's CDR3 is CSARDWGGWDKNIQYF. In DNA form, the CDR3 reads TGCAGTGCTAGAGATTGGGGAGGGTGGGACAAAAACATTCAGTACTTC.

The genes are TRBV4-1 and TRBJ2-4; possibly TRBD1 for D (6 bases). V was clipped by 0 bases and J by 1 base, with 13 bases between them. This CDR3 spans 17 amino acids. Germline V lookup: CDR1 MGHRA, CDR2 YSYEKL. The CDR3 DNA is TGCGCCAGCAGCCAAGATCTGGGGGCGCCGGCCAAAAACATTCAGTACTTC. The encoded protein is CASSQDLGAPAKNIQYF.

The chain combines TRBV5-1 with TRBJ2-3, with a possible D match to TRBD1 (5 bases). This CDR3 comprises 18 residues. CDR1 and CDR2 from the germline V gene are SGHRS and YFSETQ. V lost 4 bases to trimming and J lost 2 bases, with 23 bases between them. CDR3 DNA: TGCGCCAGCAGCAGGTTACAGGTTACTCAAACTAACACAGATACGCAGTATTTT. Amino acid sequence: CASSRLQVTQTNTDTQYF.

This clonotype was detected only a few times. The V gene is TRBV20-1, the J gene TRBJ2-1, with 9 bases lining up with TRBD2. V shed 1 base, J shed 8 bases, and the junction held 15 bases outside the gene matches. The CDR3 consists of 17 residues. Germline-derived CDR1 and CDR2 are DFQATT and SNEGSKA (reference sequence). CDR3 sequence reads: CSARVAGVAGAMHEQFF. In DNA form, the CDR3 reads TGCAGTGCTAGAGTCGCGGGGGTAGCGGGAGCTATGCATGAGCAGTTCTTC.

This clonotype showed up just a few times. V gene TRBV5-1 combines with J gene TRBJ2-1, with D tentatively TRBD1 or TRBD2 (5 bases each). Per the germline V gene, CDR1 is SGHRS and CDR2 is YFSETQ. V was shortened by 4 bases and J by 9 bases, with 17 bases between the two germline ends. The CDR3 is made up of 14 amino acids. The CDR3 region is CASSAAGAQVEQFF. The CDR3 DNA reads TGCGCCAGCAGCGCGGCCGGGGCCCAGGTTGAGCAGTTCTTC.